The 13 T cell receptor beta chains in this list originate from one sample, sequenced in a study of post-analysis software for immune sequencing data. Study results and caveats: The study found TRBV5-6, TRBV5-1 and TRBV20-1 among about five TRBV segments more frequent in patients than controls.

Antigens for these TCRs are unknown. cDNA libraries of TCR beta carried unique molecular identifiers. One entry per CDR3 protein results from TCRdb running MiXCR on the PCR reads. The table records some 890,000 distinct CDR3 sequences, about 57% of them present only once. Sequenced: blood. The receptor source for this set is a girl aged 5 to 17 with multiple sclerosis.

The chain employs TRBV6-5 and TRBJ2-7, with TRBD1 matching 11 bases. Germline-derived CDR1 and CDR2 are MNHEY and SVGAGI. The CDR3 is 15 residues long. V dropped 5 bases and J dropped 5; count of bases not matched to a gene: 8. The CDR3 DNA reads as TGTGCCAGCAGTCCCCGGGACAGGGGGACGGACGAGCAGTACTTC. Protein product: CASSPRDRGTDEQYF.

The chain couples TRBV20-1 to TRBJ1-2, with 9 nucleotides matching TRBD1. This CDR3 region has 18 residues. Per the germline V gene, CDR1 is DFQATT and CDR2 is SNEGSKA (reference sequence). V trimming: 0 bases; J trimming: 6 bases; junction bases outside the gene matches: 17. The CDR3 region is CSARDFRGTGRVRNGYTF. The CDR3 nucleotides are TGCAGTGCTAGAGATTTTCGAGGGACAGGGAGGGTGAGGAATGGCTACACCTTC.

This clonotype appeared a few times. V is TRBV29-1 and J is TRBJ2-5, with TRBD1 matching over 7 bases. Germline CDR1 is SQVTM and CDR2 is ANQGSEA. This CDR3 has 14 amino acids. V shed 1 base, J shed 3 bases, and the junction held 5 bases outside the gene matches. CDR3 sequence: CSVEGTGVEETQYF. The CDR3, as DNA: TGCAGCGTTGAAGGAACAGGGGTTGAAGAGACCCAGTACTTC. The full variable domain, completed using reference TRBV29-1 and TRBJ2-5, is SAVISQKPSRDICQRGTSLTIQCQVDSQVTMMFWYRQQPGQSLTLIATANQGSEATYESGFVIDKFPISRPNLTFSTLTVSNMSPEDSSIYLCSVEGTGVEETQYFGPGTRLLVL.

The V gene is TRBV7-9, the J gene TRBJ2-7; weak D call: TRBD1 (6 bases). The CDR3 covers 14 residues. Trimming took 5 bases from V and 7 from J, leaving 18 bases between them. Germline V gene sequence: CDR1 SEHNR, CDR2 FQNEAQ (reference sequence). CDR3 coding DNA: TGTGCCAGCAGCCCAACGGGACATCCGGATGAGCAGTACTTC. It is translated as CASSPTGHPDEQYF.

V and J are TRBV12-3 or TRBV12-4 and TRBJ2-6; 7 nucleotides line up with TRBD1. V gave up 5 bases and J gave up 0 bases; unmatched junction bases: 7. CDR3 length equals 17 residues. CDR3 amino acids: CASSTTGVHSGANVLTF. The CDR3 DNA reads as TGTGCCAGCAGTACCACAGGGGTTCACTCTGGGGCCAACGTCCTGACTTTC.

The DNA of the CDR3 is TGTGCCAGCGTCCTAGAAAACACCGGGGAGCTGTTTTTT. It codes for CASVLENTGELFF. This chain connects TRBV25-1 to TRBJ2-2; no clear D. The CDR3 loop spans 13 amino acids. Germline CDR1 MGHDK, CDR2 SYGVNS. V lost 8 bases, J lost 2 bases, and 9 bases lay in between.

The chain has TRBV12-3 or TRBV12-4 and TRBJ1-2, with no clear D. CDR3 length equals 13 residues. V lost 2 bases and J 12 bases, leaving 16 bases between the germline ends. The CDR3 DNA sequence: TGTGCCAGCAGTTTATTCGGGGTTAGCGGCCACACCTTC. This gives the protein CASSLFGVSGHTF.

This clonotype showed up just a few times. This chain joins TRBV5-1 and TRBJ2-7; TRBD1 matches at 8 bases. CDR1 and CDR2 from the germline V gene are SGHRS and YFSETQ. CDR3 length: 15 amino acids. V was clipped by 0 bases and J by 6 bases; unmatched bases: 8. In DNA form, the CDR3 reads TGCGCCAGCAGCTTGGACGGGACAGGTCCTCGCGAGCAGTACTTC. Encoded protein: CASSLDGTGPREQYF.

The chain recombines TRBV29-1 with TRBJ2-1, with TRBD1 matching 10 bases. The length of the CDR3 is 14 residues. J gave up 2 bases and V 7 bases, and 5 bases lay outside the gene matches. Germline CDR1 reads SQVTM; CDR2 reads ANQGSEA. CDR3 in amino acids: CSARDRGTYNEQFF. CDR3 sequence (DNA): TGCAGCGCTAGGGACAGGGGAACCTACAATGAGCAGTTCTTC.

The rearrangement joins TRBV15 to TRBJ2-4, with TRBD1 matching over 7 bases. The DNA matches TRBJ2-7 better at its end, which makes the J call doubtful. The CDR3 runs 14 residues. The germline gives CDR1 LNHNV, CDR2 YYDKDF (reference sequence). CDR3 DNA sequence: TGTGCCACCAGCAGAGGACAGGGACGGTACGAGCAGTACTTC. This codes for CATSRGQGRYEQYF.

This clonotype was seen just once. The CDR3 DNA reads TGCAGTGCTATCCCCCTCGATGAGCAGTTCTTC. It yields the protein CSAIPLDEQFF. The V and J genes are TRBV20-1 and TRBJ2-1; no firm D call. The CDR3 spans 11 residues. Trimming stripped 4 bases from V and 8 bases from J, with 9 bases between. Germline CDR1 and CDR2: DFQATT and SNEGSKA (reference sequence).

In this sample, this clonotype turned up a few times. One end of the junction is discordant with germline, which a read error may explain. The chain links TRBV7-6 to TRBJ2-5; TRBD2 agrees at 13 bases. The V gene's germline CDR1 is SGHVS and CDR2 FNYEAQ. The CDR3 runs to 15 residues. CDR3 amino acids: CAGSLGLAGMETQYF. In nucleotides, the CDR3 is TGTGCCGGCAGCTTGGGACTAGCGGGGATGGAGACCCAGTACTTC.

The chain joins TRBV5-1 to TRBJ1-5; D may be TRBD1 (6 bases). V lost 0 bases and J 4 bases, leaving 8 bases between the germline ends. Germline-derived CDR1 and CDR2 are SGHRS and YFSETQ. The CDR3 consists of 14 residues. CDR3 region: CASSLDGQNQPQHF. The CDR3 region has the DNA TGCGCCAGCAGCTTGGACGGACAGAATCAGCCCCAGCATTTT.